This TCR beta chain was identified in a study of T cell changes during pregnancy in multiple sclerosis. Produced via immunoSEQ multiplex PCR; TCRdb's table is partial and in-frame only. In the table there are approximately 37,000 clones, 70% to 90% of which are singletons. Germline CDR1 is SGHVS and CDR2 is FNYEAQ. The CDR3 runs 13 residues. Trimming pared 5 bases from V and 1 base from J, leaving 8 bases between. The TCR sequence derives from a female donor with multiple sclerosis, enrolled in a pregnancy study. The sample in question was CD8+ T cells from peripheral blood mononuclear cells, obtained in the first trimester of pregnancy. The chain joins TRBV7-6 to TRBJ1-1; no clear D gene. The CDR3 coding sequence is TGTGCCAGCAGCGCCGGGAAGAACACTGAAGCTTTCTTT. As protein: CASSAGKNTEAFF.